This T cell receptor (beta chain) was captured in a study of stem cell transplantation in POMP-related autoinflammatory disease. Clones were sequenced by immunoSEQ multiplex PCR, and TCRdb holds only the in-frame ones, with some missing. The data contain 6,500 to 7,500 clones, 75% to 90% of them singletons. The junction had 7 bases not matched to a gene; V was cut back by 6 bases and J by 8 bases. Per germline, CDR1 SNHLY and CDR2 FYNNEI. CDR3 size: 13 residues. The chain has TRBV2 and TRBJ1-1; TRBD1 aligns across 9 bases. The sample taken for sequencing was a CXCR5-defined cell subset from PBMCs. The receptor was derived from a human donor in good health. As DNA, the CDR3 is TGTGCCAGCAGATCGGACAGGGGTGCCGAAGCTTTCTTT. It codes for CASRSDRGAEAFF.